The 27 T cell receptor beta chains given below trace back to one sample, sequenced in a study of shared clonotypes between healthy human individuals (dated by TCRdb to the early 2020s). The library relied on the immunoSEQ multiplex PCR assay. Entries here come from immuneACCESS through TCRdb and include only in-frame sequences with V and J called. Some clones fail to appear in such tables; in the studies checked, an unresolved V gene covers under half of the shortfall, and the cause of the remainder is unknown. The sample data list some 2 million clones, and about 95% of these were observed just once. The ten largest clones add up to roughly 1.1% of the sample. CD8 naive samples were obtained by positive selection for CCR7 among CD45RO-negative cells, yielding a CD45RA+CCR7+ population from which TemRA cells were excluded. Input material: naive CD8+ T cells sorted from blood. The cell subset or site label, read with the paper, signifies: CD45RA+CCR7+. The source is a man between 18 and 29 years old in good health.

The rearrangement uses TRBV28 and TRBJ2-5; TRBD2 matches 9 bases. Germline-derived CDR1 and CDR2 are MDHEN and SYDVKM. V was clipped by 4 bases and J by 2 bases; unmatched bases: 8. This CDR3 region has 16 residues. The CDR3 spells CASSSVGSGGQETQYF. Here the CDR3 DNA reads TGTGCCAGCAGTTCGGTAGGAAGCGGGGGGCAAGAGACCCAGTACTTC.

The chain has TRBV19 and TRBJ2-7; D possibly matches TRBD1 or TRBD2 (5 bases each). This CDR3 region has 15 residues. Germline assignment: CDR1 LNHDA and CDR2 SQIVND (reference sequence). The V gene lost 4 bases and the J gene lost 3 bases, with 16 bases spanning the gap. This CDR3 reads CASSSLTGPNYEQYF. The CDR3 nucleotides read TGTGCCAGTAGTAGCCTCACGGGACCGAACTACGAGCAGTACTTC.

The chain employs TRBV11-2 and TRBJ2-7, with a tentative D call TRBD1 (5 bases). Trimming left V 1 base short and J 7 bases short, with 11 bases between. The CDR3 has 13 amino acids. In germline, CDR1 is SGHAT, CDR2 FQNNGV. CDR3 sequence reads: CASSLVDPGEQYF. CDR3 DNA sequence: TGTGCCAGCAGCTTAGTGGACCCAGGGGAGCAGTACTTC.

This sequence joins TRBV9 and TRBJ1-1, with a possible D match to TRBD1 (6 bases). Trimming left V 2 bases short and J 0 bases short, with 11 bases between. The CDR3 is made up of 15 amino acids. CDR1 SGDLS and CDR2 YYNGEE come from the germline V gene. The CDR3 protein is CASSVIQGLNTEAFF. The CDR3 nucleotides read TGTGCCAGCAGCGTCATACAGGGTCTGAACACTGAAGCTTTCTTT. The complete variable domain, with remaining parts taken from reference TRBV9 and TRBJ1-1, reads DSGVTQTPKHLITATGQRVTLRCSPRSGDLSVYWYQQSLDQGLQFLIQYYNGEERAKGNILERFSAQQFPDLHSELNLSSLELGDSALYFCASSVIQGLNTEAFFGQGTRLTVV.

The V and J genes are TRBV11-2 and TRBJ1-1; 8 bases match TRBD1. CDR1 and CDR2 (germline): SGHAT, FQNNGV. The CDR3 covers 15 residues. V shed 0 bases and J 7 bases; nucleotides not matched to a gene: 7. CDR3 in DNA: TGTGCCAGCAGCTTAGATTTGGCAGGGGGCCGTGAAGCTTTCTTT. It is translated as CASSLDLAGGREAFF.

As concerns this clone: The sample holds other DNA sequences that translate to the same CDR3. This rearrangement joins TRBV7-2 to TRBJ2-7; D possibly corresponds to TRBD1 (5 bases). Trimming left V 4 bases short and J 4 bases short, with 11 bases between. The CDR3 length is 13 residues. Germline-derived CDR1 and CDR2 are SGHTA and FQGNSA. The CDR3 DNA reads as TGTGCCAGCAGCTCGTCCCAGGGTTACGAGCAGTACTTC. It codes for CASSSSQGYEQYF.

This rearrangement joins TRBV5-8 to TRBJ2-1; 9 bases agree with TRBD2. This CDR3 has 15 residues. Germline CDR1 SGHTS, CDR2 YDEGEE. J gave up 4 bases and V 1 base, and 3 bases lay outside the gene matches. CDR3 residues: CASSLRTSVYNEQFF. The CDR3 region has the DNA TGTGCCAGCAGCTTGAGGACTAGCGTTTACAATGAGCAGTTCTTC.

The CDR3 bases are TGTGCCAGCAGCAAAGCCAGCGGAGGAGATACGCAGTATTTT. It encodes CASSKASGGDTQYF. The chain couples TRBV21-1 to TRBJ2-3; the DNA was not compared with TRBD2, the D call given in the table. TRBV21-1 is flagged as a pseudogene. CDR3 length equals 14 residues.

This rearrangement joins TRBV27 to TRBJ1-2; perhaps TRBD1 as D (6 bases). Trimming removed 2 bases at V and 7 bases at J, with 14 bases between. CDR1 is MNHEY, CDR2 SMNVEV, per germline (reference sequence). The CDR3 length is 14 residues. This CDR3 reads CASSLNQGQGGYTF. CDR3 coding DNA: TGTGCCAGCAGTTTAAATCAGGGGCAAGGTGGCTACACCTTC.

This clone has more than one count but fewer than ten. V usage is TRBV30 and J usage is TRBJ1-2, with unresolved D. The CDR3 is 14 amino acids. The germline CDR1 and CDR2 sequences are GTSNPN and SVGIG (reference sequence). The V gene lost 0 bases and the J gene lost 4 bases, with 12 bases spanning the gap. The CDR3 spells CAWSVIWGSYGYTF. In DNA form, the CDR3 reads TGTGCCTGGAGTGTAATTTGGGGTAGCTATGGCTACACCTTC.

V and J are TRBV7-6 and TRBJ2-1; D might be TRBD1 (5 bases). From germline, CDR1 is SGHVS and CDR2 FNYEAQ. The CDR3 runs 14 residues. V lost 1 base to trimming and J lost 9 bases, with 13 bases between them. CDR3 DNA sequence: TGTGCCAGCAGCTTAGAGGACAACGGACCTGAGCAGTTCTTC. Amino acids: CASSLEDNGPEQFF.

The CDR3 nucleotides read TGCGCCAGCAGCCAAGTGCTCGGGGCACCTAGCACAGATACGCAGTATTTT. Amino acids: CASSQVLGAPSTDTQYF. The chain uses TRBV4-1 and TRBJ2-3; either TRBD1 or TRBD2 may fit D (5 bases each). Germline V CDR1 and CDR2: MGHRA, YSYEKL. V was clipped by 1 base and J by 0 bases, with 14 bases between them. The CDR3 length is 17 residues.

This chain links TRBV7-9 with TRBJ1-5; 7 bases are a match to TRBD1. This CDR3 comprises 16 residues. Germline CDR1 reads SEHNR; CDR2 reads FQNEAQ (reference sequence). V lost 5 bases, J lost 0 bases, and 7 bases stayed unmatched. CDR3 in amino acids: CASSPGTDYSNQPQHF. The CDR3 bases are TGTGCCAGCAGCCCTGGGACAGATTATAGCAATCAGCCCCAGCATTTT.

The chain recombines TRBV9 with TRBJ2-7; D possibly uses TRBD1 or TRBD2 (5 bases each). Germline V lookup: CDR1 SGDLS, CDR2 YYNGEE. V was shortened by 0 bases and J by 4 bases, with 11 bases between the two germline ends. This CDR3 is 14 amino acids long. CDR3 nucleotide sequence: TGTGCCAGCAGCGTAGCAGGGAGTCGGTACGAGCAGTACTTC. Translated, it gives CASSVAGSRYEQYF.

This clone came up once. This chain connects TRBV25-1 to TRBJ2-1, with 7 bases that match TRBD1. The V gene end was trimmed by 4 bases and the J gene end by 8 bases; junction bases not matched to a gene: 5. Germline assignment: CDR1 MGHDK and CDR2 SYGVNS. This CDR3 comprises 13 residues. The CDR3 nucleotides are TGTGCCAGCAGTGTGACAGGGTGGGATGAGCAGTTCTTC. Amino acid sequence: CASSVTGWDEQFF.

The chain combines TRBV7-8 with TRBJ2-5, with 13 bases identical to TRBD2. V trimming: 6 bases; J trimming: 2 bases; junction bases outside the gene matches: 3. The CDR3 covers 15 residues. Germline V gene sequence: CDR1 SGHVS, CDR2 FQNEAQ. The CDR3 sequence is CASRRLAGGQETQYF. As DNA, the CDR3 is TGTGCCAGCAGGAGACTAGCGGGAGGTCAAGAGACCCAGTACTTC. Based on the CDR3 plus reference TRBV7-8 and TRBJ2-5, the full variable domain is GAGVSQSPRYKVAKRGQDVALRCDPISGHVSLFWYQQALGQGPEFLTYFQNEAQLDKSGLPSDRFFAERPEGSVSTLKIQRTQQEDSAVYLCASRRLAGGQETQYFGPGTRLLVL.

Details on this clone: This same CDR3 is encoded by further DNA sequences in the sample. This chain uses TRBV4-1 with TRBJ1-5; D gene ambiguous. From germline, CDR1 is MGHRA and CDR2 YSYEKL. Trimming took off 0 bases at V and 1 base at J, with 7 bases between the two ends. The CDR3 runs 15 residues. The CDR3 DNA follows: TGCGCCAGCAGCCAAGATGGGCGGAGCAATCAGCCCCAGCATTTT. Translation: CASSQDGRSNQPQHF.

V gene TRBV6-5 combines with J gene TRBJ1-2, with 10 positions matching TRBD1. The trim removed 2 bases at V and 8 bases at J, leaving 5 bases unmatched. CDR1 is MNHEY and CDR2 is SVGAGI in the germline V gene. The CDR3 sequence is 14 residues long. CDR3 in DNA: TGTGCCAGCAGTTACCTAGAGGGACAGGGGGGCTACACCTTC. Its translation is CASSYLEGQGGYTF.

This chain connects TRBV5-6 to TRBJ2-7; maybe TRBD1 (5 bases). Deletions cut 3 bases from V and 2 bases from J, with 9 bases between. This CDR3 contains 13 residues. Germline V gene lookup returns CDR1 SGHDT and CDR2 YYEEEE. This CDR3 is CASSYDSAYEQYF. The CDR3, as DNA: TGTGCCAGCAGCTATGACAGTGCCTACGAGCAGTACTTC.

The chain recombines TRBV28 with TRBJ1-1; TRBD1 is a possible D gene (5 bases). With 1 base removed from V and 7 bases from J, the gap between germline ends came to 10 bases. The CDR3 extends over 13 amino acids. CDR1 and CDR2 from the germline V gene are MDHEN and SYDVKM. CDR3: CASSLSRDGEAFF. CDR3 nucleotides: TGTGCCAGCAGTTTATCCCGGGACGGTGAAGCTTTCTTT.

The genes are TRBV1 and TRBJ2-2; the tabulated D call, TRBD2, remains unverified against the DNA. TRBV1 is labeled a pseudogene. This CDR3 is 16 amino acids long. CDR3 coding DNA: TGCACCAGCAGCCAAACCTTAGCGGGACAGTCCGGGGAGCTGTTTTTT. Its translation: CTSSQTLAGQSGELFF.

This chain uses TRBV5-1 with TRBJ2-7; maybe TRBD1 (5 bases). Germline V CDR1 and CDR2: SGHRS, YFSETQ. The ends were cut back, 4 bases at V and 5 bases at J, with 19 bases in the middle. This CDR3 region has 15 residues. For the CDR3, the DNA is TGCGCCAGCAGCCAGACAGAAGGGATTTTGGACGAGCAGTACTTC. Protein sequence: CASSQTEGILDEQYF.

The chain employs TRBV7-2 and TRBJ2-1; D is possibly TRBD1 or TRBD2 (5 bases each). With 3 bases removed from V and 0 bases from J, the gap between germline ends came to 9 bases. The V gene's germline CDR1 is SGHTA and CDR2 FQGNSA. This CDR3 region has 15 residues. The CDR3: CASSLWGSSYNEQFF. In nucleotides, the CDR3 is TGTGCCAGCAGCTTGTGGGGGAGCTCCTACAATGAGCAGTTCTTC.

This chain links TRBV5-4 with TRBJ2-7, with D maybe TRBD1 (6 bases). Per the germline V gene, CDR1 is SGHNT and CDR2 is YYREEE (reference sequence). V lost 2 bases, J lost 2 bases, and 8 bases lay in between. This CDR3 comprises 13 residues. Written as DNA, the CDR3 is TGTGCCAGCAGCTTTTCAGGGGCCTACGAGCAGTACTTC. Its protein is CASSFSGAYEQYF.

V usage is TRBV6-5 and J usage is TRBJ2-1; TRBD2 aligns across 10 bases. Losses at the gene ends were 5 bases for V and 7 bases for J; bases not matched to a gene: 8. The V gene's germline CDR1 is MNHEY and CDR2 SVGAGI. The CDR3 is 15 residues long. CDR3 in amino acids: CASSTLAGGANEQFF. The CDR3 nucleotides read TGTGCCAGCAGTACCTTAGCGGGGGGCGCAAATGAGCAGTTCTTC.

On this clone: This sample also contains other DNA sequences that code for the same CDR3. This chain connects TRBV6-5 to TRBJ1-1; D remains unclear. The germline CDR1 and CDR2 sequences are MNHEY and SVGAGI. The CDR3 sequence is 13 residues long. V lost 3 bases to trimming and J lost 2 bases, with 7 bases between them. The DNA for the CDR3 is TGTGCCAGCAGTTATCGGGCAAACACTGAAGCTTTCTTT. Its translation is CASSYRANTEAFF.

This rearrangement joins TRBV20-1 to TRBJ1-2; D gene unclear. This CDR3 is built from 11 residues. CDR1 is DFQATT and CDR2 is SNEGSKA in the germline V gene (reference sequence). The ends were cut back, 4 bases at V and 9 bases at J, with 12 bases in the middle. The CDR3 DNA reads TGCAGTGCTAAGGATGTAGGCAGCTACACCTTC. It encodes CSAKDVGSYTF.